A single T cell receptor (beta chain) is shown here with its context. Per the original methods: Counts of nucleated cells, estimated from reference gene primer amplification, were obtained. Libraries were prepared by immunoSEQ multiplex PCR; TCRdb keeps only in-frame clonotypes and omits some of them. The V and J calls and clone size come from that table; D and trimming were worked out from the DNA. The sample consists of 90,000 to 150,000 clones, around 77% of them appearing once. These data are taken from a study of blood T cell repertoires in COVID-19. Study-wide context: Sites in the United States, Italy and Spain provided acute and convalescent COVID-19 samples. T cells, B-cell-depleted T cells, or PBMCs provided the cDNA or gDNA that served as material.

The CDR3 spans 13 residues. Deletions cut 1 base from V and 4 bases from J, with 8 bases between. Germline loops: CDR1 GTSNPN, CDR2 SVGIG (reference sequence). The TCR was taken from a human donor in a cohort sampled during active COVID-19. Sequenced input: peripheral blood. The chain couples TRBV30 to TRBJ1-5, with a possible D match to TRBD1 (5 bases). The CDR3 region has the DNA TGTGCCTGGAGTGATGACAGAAATCAGCCCCAGCATTTT. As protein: CAWSDDRNQPQHF.